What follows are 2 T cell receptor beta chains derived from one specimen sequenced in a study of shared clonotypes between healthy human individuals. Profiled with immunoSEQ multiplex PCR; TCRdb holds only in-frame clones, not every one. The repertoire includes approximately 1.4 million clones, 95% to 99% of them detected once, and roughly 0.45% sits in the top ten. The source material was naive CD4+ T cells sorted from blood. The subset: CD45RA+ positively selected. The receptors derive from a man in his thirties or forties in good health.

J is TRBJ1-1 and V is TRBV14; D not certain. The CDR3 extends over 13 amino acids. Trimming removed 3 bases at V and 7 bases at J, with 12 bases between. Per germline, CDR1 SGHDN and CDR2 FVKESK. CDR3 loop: CASSHDLWGEAFF. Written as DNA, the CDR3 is TGTGCCAGCAGCCACGACTTATGGGGTGAAGCTTTCTTT. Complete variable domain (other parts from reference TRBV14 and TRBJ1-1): EAGVTQFPSHSVIEKGQTVTLRCDPISGHDNLYWYRRVMGKEIKFLLHFVKESKQDESGMPNNRFLAERTGGTYSTLKVQPAELEDSGVYFCASSHDLWGEAFFGQGTRLTVV.

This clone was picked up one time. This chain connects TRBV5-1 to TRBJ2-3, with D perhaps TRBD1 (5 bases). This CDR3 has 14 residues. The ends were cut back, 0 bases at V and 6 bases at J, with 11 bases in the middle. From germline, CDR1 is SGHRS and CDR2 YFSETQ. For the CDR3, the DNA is TGCGCCAGCAGCTTGGCCTCAGGGTTGGATACGCAGTATTTT. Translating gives CASSLASGLDTQYF.